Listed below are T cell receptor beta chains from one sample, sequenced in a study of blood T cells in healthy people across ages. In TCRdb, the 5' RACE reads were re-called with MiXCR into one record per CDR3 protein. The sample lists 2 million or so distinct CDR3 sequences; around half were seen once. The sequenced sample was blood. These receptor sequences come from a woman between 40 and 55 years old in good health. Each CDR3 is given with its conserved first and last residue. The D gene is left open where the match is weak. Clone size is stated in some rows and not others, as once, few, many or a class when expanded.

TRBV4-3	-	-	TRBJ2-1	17	CASSQESRRLWGNEQFF	TGCGCCAGCAGCCAAGAGAGTCGCCGGTTATGGGGCAATGAGCAGTTCTTC
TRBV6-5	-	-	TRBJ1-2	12	CASSMRNYGYTF	TGTGCCAGCAGTATGAGGAACTATGGCTACACCTTC
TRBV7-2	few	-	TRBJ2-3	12	CASSETVNTQYF	TGTGCCAGCAGCGAGACAGTAAATACGCAGTATTTT
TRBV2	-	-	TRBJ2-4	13	CASSKDRGDIQYF	TGTGCCAGCAGCAAGGACAGAGGCGACATTCAGTACTTC
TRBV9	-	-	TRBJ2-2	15	CASSVGDGSTGELFF	TGTGCCAGCAGCGTAGGGGACGGATCCACCGGGGAGCTGTTTTTT
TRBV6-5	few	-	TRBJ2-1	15	CASSYEGGAPDEQFF	TGTGCCAGCAGTTATGAAGGGGGGGCCCCCGATGAGCAGTTCTTC
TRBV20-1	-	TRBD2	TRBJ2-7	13	CSALAGGFYEQYF	TGCAGTGCCTTAGCGGGGGGGTTCTACGAGCAGTACTTC
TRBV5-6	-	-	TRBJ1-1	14	CASSLVSGTAEAFF	TGTGCCAGCAGCTTGGTGTCCGGGACGGCTGAAGCTTTCTTT
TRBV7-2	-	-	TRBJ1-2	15	CASSSTGRVVGGYTF	TGTGCCAGCAGCTCAACAGGGCGCGTGGTAGGCGGCTACACCTTC
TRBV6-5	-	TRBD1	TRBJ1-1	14	CASSYSRGQNRAFF	TGTGCCAGCAGTTACAGCAGGGGGCAAAACCGGGCTTTCTTT
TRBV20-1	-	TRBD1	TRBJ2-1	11	CSIGQVHEQFF	TGCAGTATCGGACAGGTCCATGAGCAGTTCTTC
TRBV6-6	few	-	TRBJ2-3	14	CASSPLVLTDTQYF	TGTGCCAGCAGCCCACTAGTACTGACAGATACGCAGTATTTT
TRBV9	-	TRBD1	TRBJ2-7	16	CASSVDPGQGSYEQYF	TGTGCCAGCAGCGTAGACCCGGGACAGGGGTCCTACGAGCAGTACTTC
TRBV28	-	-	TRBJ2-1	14	CASSLWGYQETQFF	TGTGCCAGCAGTTTATGGGGGTACCAAGAGACCCAGTTCTTC
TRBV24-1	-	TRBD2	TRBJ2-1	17	CATSDLGRGREGNEQFF	TGCGCCACCAGTGATTTGGGACGGGGACGGGAGGGAAATGAGCAGTTCTTC
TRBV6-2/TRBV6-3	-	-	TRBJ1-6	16	CASSSRRAAYNSPLHF	TGTGCCAGCAGTTCCAGGCGGGCAGCCTATAATTCACCCCTCCACTTT
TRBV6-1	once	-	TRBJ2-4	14	CASSRESVRNIQYF	TGTGCCAGCAGTCGGGAGTCGGTGAGAAACATTCAGTACTTC
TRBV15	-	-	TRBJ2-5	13	CATSSLEGGTQYF	TGTGCCACCAGCAGCTTAGAGGGCGGGACCCAGTACTTC
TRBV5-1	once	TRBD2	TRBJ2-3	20	CASSLPGLAGGAPSTDTQYF	TGCGCCAGCAGCTTACCGGGACTAGCGGGGGGAGCCCCTAGCACAGATACGCAGTATTTT
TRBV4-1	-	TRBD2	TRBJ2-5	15	CASSKGTSSQETQYF	TGCGCCAGCAGTAAAGGGACTAGCAGCCAAGAGACCCAGTACTTC
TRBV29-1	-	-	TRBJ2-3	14	CSVLGGGITDTQYF	TGCAGCGTCCTCGGCGGAGGGATCACAGATACGCAGTATTTT
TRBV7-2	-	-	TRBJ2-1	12	CASSSYNNEQFF	TGTGCCAGCAGCTCTTACAACAATGAGCAGTTCTTC
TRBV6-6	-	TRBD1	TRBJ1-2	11	CASSYGTDYTF	TGTGCCAGCAGTTACGGGACAGACTACACCTTC
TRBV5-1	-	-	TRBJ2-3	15	CATSSNVPSTDTQYF	TGCGCCACTTCGTCGAACGTTCCTAGCACAGATACGCAGTATTTT
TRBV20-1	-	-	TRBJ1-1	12	CSASGLNTEAFF	TGCAGTGCATCAGGATTGAACACTGAAGCTTTCTTT
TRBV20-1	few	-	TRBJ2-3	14	CSAKQGLSTDTQYF	TGCAGTGCTAAACAGGGCTTGAGCACAGATACGCAGTATTTT
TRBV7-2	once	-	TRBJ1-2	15	CASSGGMLAVGGYTF	TGTGCCAGCAGCGGCGGGATGTTAGCGGTCGGTGGCTACACCTTC
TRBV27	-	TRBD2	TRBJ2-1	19	CASSLRLAGGETSYNGQFF	TGTGCCAGCAGTCTCCGACTAGCGGGGGGCGAAACCTCCTACAATGGGCAGTTCTTC
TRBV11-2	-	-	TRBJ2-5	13	CASSLWRQETQYF	TGTGCCAGCAGCTTGTGGCGGCAAGAGACCCAGTACTTC
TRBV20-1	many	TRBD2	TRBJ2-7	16	CSARPPTSESLYEQYF	TGCAGTGCTAGGCCACCGACTAGCGAGAGTCTATACGAGCAGTACTTC
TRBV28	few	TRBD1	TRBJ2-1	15	CASGGTGRSYNEQFF	TGTGCCAGCGGGGGGACAGGGAGGTCCTACAATGAGCAGTTCTTC
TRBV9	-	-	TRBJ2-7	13	CASSPRYSYEQYF	TGTGCCAGCAGCCCCAGGTACTCCTACGAGCAGTACTTC
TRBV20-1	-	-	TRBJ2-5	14	CSATHDQRGETQYF	TGCAGTGCTACCCACGACCAACGGGGGGAGACCCAGTACTTC
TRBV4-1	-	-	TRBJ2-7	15	CASSQVEEGAYEQYF	TGCGCCAGCAGCCAAGTCGAGGAGGGAGCCTACGAGCAGTACTTC
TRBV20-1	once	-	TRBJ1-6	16	CSAPSRRNSYNSPLHF	TGCAGTGCCCCAAGTCGGAGGAACTCCTATAATTCACCCCTCCACTTT
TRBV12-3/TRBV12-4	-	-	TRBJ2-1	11	CASSSGSFRFF	TGTGCCAGCAGTTCGGGTTCCTTTCGGTTCTTC